The 27 T cell receptor beta chains below all came from one sample that was sequenced in a study of T cells in Graves' hyperthyroidism and ophthalmopathy. TCR beta CDR3 region amplification was performed from RNA transcripts. The HTBI primer set drove a first-round RT-PCR of the TCR CDR3. TCRdb passed the multiplex PCR reads through MiXCR, listing each CDR3 protein once. The sample holds about 350,000 distinct CDR3 sequences; roughly 13% are singletons and the top ten take around 25%. The sequenced sample consisted of blood. These TCRs come from a woman between 25 and 40 years old with Graves' hyperthyroidism.

The J gene is TRBJ2-1, the V gene TRBV30; D unresolved. This CDR3 has 14 amino acids. CDR1 is GTSNPN and CDR2 is SVGIG in the germline V gene (reference sequence). Trimming stripped 3 bases from V and 2 bases from J, with 11 bases between. The CDR3 spells CAWSVVQTYNEQFF. CDR3 bases: TGTGCCTGGAGCGTAGTACAGACCTACAATGAGCAGTTCTTC.

This clonotype was seen repeatedly, ten times or more. The gene calls are TRBV30 and TRBJ1-1; D remains unclear. V was clipped by 4 bases and J by 0 bases, with 9 bases between them. The CDR3 has 13 residues. Germline CDR1 GTSNPN, CDR2 SVGIG (reference sequence). The CDR3 protein is CAWTGRMNTEAFF. The CDR3 DNA reads as TGTGCCTGGACGGGCCGTATGAACACTGAAGCTTTCTTT.

This clonotype was counted at least ten times. The chain recombines TRBV28 with TRBJ2-1; D gene ambiguous. This CDR3 is built from 10 residues. CDR1 and CDR2 from the germline V gene are MDHEN and SYDVKM. CDR3 in amino acids: CGASMDEQFF. CDR3 nucleotide sequence: TGTGGTGCTTCCATGGATGAGCAGTTCTTC.

This clonotype was counted at least ten times. The chain uses TRBV6-1 and TRBJ2-1; D might be TRBD1 or TRBD2, each matching 5 bases. The CDR3 contains 16 residues. V was clipped by 6 bases and J by 0 bases, with 15 bases between them. Germline values: CDR1 MNHNS, CDR2 SASEGT. For the CDR3, the DNA is TGTGCCAGCAGAGACCGGGACGCAAGCTCCTACAATGAGCAGTTCTTC. This sequence encodes CASRDRDASSYNEQFF.

As to this clonotype: This could be a read error, since a much larger clone is one nucleotide away. The rearrangement links TRBV30 to TRBJ1-4; D is unresolved. Per germline, CDR1 GTSNPN and CDR2 SVGIG (reference sequence). The CDR3 has 13 amino acids. This CDR3 is CAWSFATNGKLFF. The CDR3 DNA reads TGTGCCTGGAGCTTTGCAACTAATGGAAAACTGTTTTTT.

This chain joins TRBV7-9 and TRBJ1-3; 7 bases align to TRBD1. The V gene's germline CDR1 is SEHNR and CDR2 FQNEAQ (reference sequence). J gave up 8 bases and V 5 bases, and 12 bases lay outside the gene matches. This CDR3 region has 15 residues. The CDR3 sequence: CASSPRDSLRDTIYF. CDR3 sequence (DNA): TGTGCCAGCAGCCCCCGGGACAGTCTGCGGGACACCATATATTTT.

This clonotype was detected ten times or more. V is TRBV28 and J is TRBJ1-1; D gene ambiguous. The CDR3 loop spans 12 amino acids. V was clipped by 8 bases and J by 6 bases, with 13 bases between them. CDR1 and CDR2 (germline): MDHEN, SYDVKM. The CDR3 DNA reads TGTGCCAGCCGTCTAGCGGGATCTGAAGCTTTCTTT. Protein product: CASRLAGSEAFF.

This clonotype was picked up many times. The rearrangement links TRBV7-6 to TRBJ2-1; 11 bases agree with TRBD2. Unmatched junction bases numbered 12, after V lost 8 bases and J lost 6 bases. This CDR3 region has 16 residues. Per the germline V gene, CDR1 is SGHVS and CDR2 is FNYEAQ. This CDR3 is CASGTYTGTSGNEQFF. The CDR3 DNA follows: TGTGCCAGCGGCACCTACACCGGGACTAGCGGCAATGAGCAGTTCTTC. Together with reference TRBV7-6 and TRBJ2-1, the CDR3 gives the full variable domain: GAGVSQSPRYKVTKRGQDVALRCDPISGHVSLYWYRQALGQGPEFLTYFNYEAQQDKSGLPNDRFSAERPEGSISTLTIQRTEQRDSAMYRCASGTYTGTSGNEQFFGPGTRLTVL.

With respect to this clonotype: A much larger clone differs from this one at a single base, so this may be a read error. The chain is built from TRBV20-1 and TRBJ2-2; the D call may be TRBD1 or TRBD2 (7 bases each). The CDR3 contains 15 residues. The germline CDR1 and CDR2 sequences are DFQATT and SNEGSKA (reference sequence). The CDR3 protein is CSARDHSGDSGELCF. Here the CDR3 DNA reads TGCAGTGCTAGAGATCATTCAGGGGACAGCGGGGAGCTGTGTTTT.

This clonotype has more than one count but fewer than ten. The rearrangement uses TRBV11-2 and TRBJ2-1, with 8 bases aligning to TRBD2. Germline V CDR1 and CDR2: SGHAT, FQNNGV. The CDR3 covers 15 residues. Trimming took 1 base from V and 4 from J; bases not matched to a gene: 3. CDR3: CASSLVGGRYNEQFF. The CDR3 DNA reads as TGTGCCAGCAGCTTAGTCGGCGGGAGGTACAATGAGCAGTTCTTC.

The chain joins TRBV9 to TRBJ2-2; maybe TRBD1 (6 bases). Germline lookup yields CDR1 SGDLS and CDR2 YYNGEE. CDR3 length equals 15 residues. With 3 bases removed from V and 3 bases from J, the gap between germline ends came to 12 bases. The CDR3 spells CASSAQGQYTGELFF. DNA for the CDR3: TGTGCCAGCAGCGCACAGGGCCAGTACACCGGGGAGCTGTTTTTT.

A word on this clonotype: This may come from a read error, since a much larger clone is one base off. The gene calls are TRBV7-6 and TRBJ2-7, with TRBD1 matching 9 bases. Germline V CDR1 and CDR2: SGHVS, FNYEAQ. Trimming removed 4 bases from V and 6 bases from J; junction bases left unmatched: 13. CDR3 length equals 16 residues. CDR3 coding DNA: TGTGCCAGCAGCTCTACCTCCAGACAGGGGGAGATCGAGCAGTACTTC. Amino acid sequence: CASSSTSRQGEIEQYF.

This clonotype was seen at least ten times. The CDR3 nucleotides read TGTGCCAGCAGCAAAGCAGGGGGCACAGATACGCAGTATTTT. Protein sequence: CASSKAGGTDTQYF. The rearrangement joins TRBV7-9 to TRBJ2-3; D possibly corresponds to TRBD1 (6 bases). CDR3 size: 14 residues. The V end lost 5 bases, the J end lost 1 base, and 10 bases lay between the germline ends. Germline loops: CDR1 SEHNR, CDR2 FQNEAQ (reference sequence).

Details on this clonotype: This may be a read error, as it is one base from a much larger clone. The chain joins TRBV6-2 or TRBV6-3 to TRBJ2-3; the match to TRBD2 covers 11 bases. Germline V gene data show CDR1 as MNHEY and CDR2 as SVGEGT. CDR3 length: 17 residues. CDR3 protein: CGSSYQTSGMGGDTQYF. In DNA, the CDR3 is TGTGGCAGCAGTTACCAGACTAGCGGGATGGGGGGAGATACGCAGTATTTT.

This rearrangement joins TRBV7-9 to TRBJ2-1; weak D call: TRBD2 (6 bases). Germline V gene lookup returns CDR1 SEHNR and CDR2 FQNEAQ (reference sequence). Deletions cut 2 bases from V and 6 bases from J, with 17 bases between. This CDR3 has 16 residues. The CDR3 spells CASSLSGPRGLNEQFF. CDR3 DNA: TGTGCCAGCAGCTTATCGGGGCCGAGGGGACTCAATGAGCAGTTCTTC.

The CDR3 DNA sequence: TGTGCCAGCAGTTTCGGGCGGGCGGGAGAGGTACGCGAGCAGTACTTC. Its translation: CASSFGRAGEVREQYF. V is TRBV12-3 or TRBV12-4 and J is TRBJ2-7; 7 bases are shared with TRBD2. This CDR3 has 16 amino acids. Trimming cost V 3 bases and J 6 bases; bases outside gene matches: 14.

This clonotype has at least ten counts. V is TRBV28 and J is TRBJ2-3; D is possibly TRBD1 or TRBD2 (6 bases each). Germline lookup yields CDR1 MDHEN and CDR2 SYDVKM. Trimming stripped 2 bases from V and 9 bases from J, with 9 bases between. The CDR3 runs 12 residues. CDR3 residues: CASSLVGGTQYF. CDR3 DNA sequence: TGTGCCAGCAGTTTAGTCGGGGGCACGCAGTATTTT.

This clonotype was recorded a few times. The rearrangement joins TRBV20-1 to TRBJ2-2, with D perhaps assigned TRBD1 or TRBD2 (5 bases each). Germline values: CDR1 DFQATT, CDR2 SNEGSKA (reference sequence). Trimming removed 2 bases at V and 6 bases at J, with 10 bases between. CDR3 length equals 13 residues. In DNA, the CDR3 is TGCAGTGCTAGAATCAGGGAGTCCGGGGAGCTGTTTTTT. This codes for CSARIRESGELFF.

This clonotype showed up many times. The V call is TRBV20-1, the J call TRBJ1-1; D is perhaps TRBD1 (6 bases). CDR3 length: 14 residues. Deletions cut 3 bases from V and 5 bases from J, with 16 bases between. Germline-derived CDR1 and CDR2 are DFQATT and SNEGSKA (reference sequence). CDR3 sequence reads: CSASGTRVVTEAFF. The CDR3 coding sequence is TGCAGTGCTAGTGGGACAAGGGTGGTGACTGAAGCTTTCTTT.

This clonotype has at least ten counts. The J gene is TRBJ1-2, the V gene TRBV11-1, with TRBD1 matching 9 bases. J lost 2 bases, V lost 3 bases, and 4 bases had no gene match. CDR1 is SGHAT, CDR2 FQDESV, per germline (reference sequence). The CDR3 has 15 residues. The CDR3 nucleotides are TGTGCCAGCAGCTTTAGCGGGACAGGGAACTATGGCTACACCTTC. It codes for CASSFSGTGNYGYTF.

This clonotype was counted ten times or more. The V and J genes are TRBV2 and TRBJ2-3; 7 bases fit TRBD2. Germline values: CDR1 SNHLY, CDR2 FYNNEI. CDR3 length: 13 residues. V shed 9 bases, J shed 2 bases, and the junction held 5 bases outside the gene matches. This CDR3 is CARSGTNTDTQYF. The CDR3 DNA reads as TGTGCCAGGAGCGGGACTAACACAGATACGCAGTATTTT.

This chain links TRBV4-2 with TRBJ1-2; D is uncertain. The V end lost 0 bases, the J end lost 8 bases, and 16 bases lay between the germline ends. The CDR3 runs to 15 residues. Germline assignment: CDR1 LGHNA and CDR2 YNFKEQ. The DNA for the CDR3 is TGTGCCAGCAGCCAAGATAGAACAGATACAATGGGCTACACCTTC. It translates to CASSQDRTDTMGYTF.

This clonotype was seen many times. This chain links TRBV30 with TRBJ1-1; the D gene is possibly TRBD1 (6 bases). Trimming stripped 5 bases from V and 3 bases from J, with 10 bases between. The germline CDR1 and CDR2 sequences are GTSNPN and SVGIG (reference sequence). This CDR3 is built from 12 residues. This chain's CDR3 is CAWSDSHTEAFF. Written as DNA, the CDR3 is TGTGCCTGGTCGGACAGTCACACTGAAGCTTTCTTT.

Many counts were recorded for this clonotype. The CDR3 reads CASSLNPAGTGAKTQYF. The CDR3 DNA sequence: TGTGCCAGCAGTTTAAATCCCGCCGGGACAGGGGCAAAGACCCAGTACTTC. The J gene is TRBJ2-5, the V gene TRBV12-3 or TRBV12-4; 10 bases align to TRBD1. With 2 bases clipped from V and 6 bases from J, the junction kept 12 bases outside the gene matches. The CDR3 covers 17 residues.

In this sample, this clonotype turned up many times. The chain links TRBV12-3 or TRBV12-4 to TRBJ2-3, with 7 positions matching TRBD1. With V trimmed by 3 bases and J by 4 bases, 7 bases remained unmatched. The CDR3 covers 15 residues. CDR3 amino acids: CASSFRQGAADTQYF. The CDR3 bases are TGTGCCAGCAGTTTTCGACAGGGTGCCGCAGATACGCAGTATTTT.

The chain is built from TRBV27 and TRBJ1-2; D may be TRBD1 (5 bases). The CDR3 has 15 residues. Germline V gene lookup returns CDR1 MNHEY and CDR2 SMNVEV (reference sequence). V gave up 0 bases and J gave up 8 bases, with 16 bases separating them. CDR3 sequence (DNA): TGTGCCAGCAGTTTATCGGTGACAGCCGTCGACGGCTACACCTTC. Encoded protein: CASSLSVTAVDGYTF.

The chain joins TRBV24-1 to TRBJ1-4; tentative D call: TRBD1 (5 bases). The CDR3 covers 16 residues. Trimming cost V 4 bases and J 7 bases, with 18 bases left between them. Germline values: CDR1 KGHDR, CDR2 SFDVKD. CDR3 in DNA: TGTGCCACCAGTGACCCCGGTGGCCGGGGCAGTGAAAAACTGTTTTTT. Its protein is CATSDPGGRGSEKLFF.